This T cell receptor (beta chain) comes out of a study of beta chain features in type 1 diabetes. Purity exceeded 98% in all sorted populations. V was cut by 2 bases and J by 4 bases, with 6 bases left in between. The length of the CDR3 is 12 residues. CDR1 is SEHNR, CDR2 FQNEAQ, per germline (reference sequence). This clone was observed at least ten times. The study reverse transcribed the entire isolated RNA, so it sequenced expressed TCRB transcripts. TCRdb's table, derived via immunoSEQ multiplex PCR, lists solely in-frame clones and lacks some. The table includes approximately 170,000 clones, approximately 8.4% detected once.

The sequencing input was central memory CD4+ T cells from blood. J is TRBJ2-7 and V is TRBV7-9; D might be TRBD1 (5 bases). This receptor was identified in a young woman in good health. CDR3 residues: CASSLQGYEQYF. The CDR3 DNA reads as TGTGCCAGCAGCTTACAGGGATACGAGCAGTACTTC.